This T cell receptor (beta chain) was identified during a study of tumor-infiltrating lymphocytes in primary liver carcinoma. J gave up 4 bases and V 0 bases, and 9 bases lay outside the gene matches. The CDR3 sequence is 17 residues long. CDR1 is SGHNT, CDR2 YYREEE, per germline (reference sequence). Investigators took RNA and DNA out together from roughly 18-30 mg of unsorted bulk tissue. With around 490 ng total RNA as template and a constant-region primer, TCR beta cDNA was made. It was through three nested multiplex PCR rounds of slightly modified ARM-PCR that TCR beta libraries arose. The study ran its first two PCR rounds for approximately 10 cycles each, using TRBV1-TRBV30 forward primers and a C-beta reverse primer. A single record per CDR3 protein comes from TCRdb applying MiXCR to the multiplex PCR reads. The table lists around 81,000 distinct CDR3 sequences, 71% of them singletons, with approximately 13% in the top ten.

Notes on this clonotype: Because it lacks the conserved phenylalanine or tryptophan at the end, this CDR3 is likely a read error.

The V gene is TRBV5-4, the J gene TRBJ2-3; 9 bases map to TRBD2. The specimen was liver tumor tissue from sampling region 4. This sample's subset: tumor region T4, right-lateral pole. The receptor's source is an older woman with primary liver carcinoma and hepatitis B virus infection. The CDR3 here is CASSLGPSGTDADTQYS. DNA for the CDR3: TGTGCCAGCAGCTTGGGGCCTAGCGGGACCGACGCAGATACGCAGTATTCT.